This record looks at one T cell receptor (beta chain) sequence and its context. The antigen remains undetermined. This specimen comes from a study of monozygotic twins with inflammatory bowel disease. Following a re-call of the 5' RACE reads, TCRdb has one entry per CDR3 protein and lacks DNA. The table for this sample gives roughly 200,000 distinct CDR3 sequences. Germline CDR1 reads SGHRS; CDR2 reads YFSETQ. The CDR3 is 14 amino acids. Regarding the study as a whole: Support for a single strong signal or clonotype associated with IBD was absent. Twins classed as concordant or discordant showed no difference in repertoire similarity, possibly from limited power. TCRbeta diversity (inverse Simpson) was lower in IBD patients than in healthy co-twins. Lower sharing of clonotypes with other individuals was seen in IBD patients than in healthy twins. This was most marked in patients showing signs of disease activity.

The TCR comes from a human donor with ulcerative colitis or Crohn's disease, or a healthy co-twin of an affected twin (not recorded which). Material for sequencing was blood. The genes are TRBV5-1 and TRBJ2-2; TCRdb lists TRBD1, though no DNA is available to test this call. The CDR3 region is CASSSRTTAGELFF.